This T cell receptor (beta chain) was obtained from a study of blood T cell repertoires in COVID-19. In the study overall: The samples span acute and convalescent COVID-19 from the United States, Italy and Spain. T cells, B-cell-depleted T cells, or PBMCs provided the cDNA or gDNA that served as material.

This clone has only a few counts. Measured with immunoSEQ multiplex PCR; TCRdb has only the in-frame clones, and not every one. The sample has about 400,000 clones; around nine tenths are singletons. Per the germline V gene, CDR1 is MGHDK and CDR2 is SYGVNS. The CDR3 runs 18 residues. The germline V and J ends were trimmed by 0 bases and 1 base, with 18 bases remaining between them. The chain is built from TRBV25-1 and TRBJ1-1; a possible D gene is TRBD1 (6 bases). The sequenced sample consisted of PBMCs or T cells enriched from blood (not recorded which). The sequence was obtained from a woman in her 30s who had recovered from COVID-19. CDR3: CASSEYMAAGTTNTEAFF. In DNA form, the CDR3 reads TGTGCCAGCAGTGAATATATGGCGGCCGGGACAACGAACACTGAAGCTTTCTTT.